Below, 16 T cell receptor beta chains from the same sample are listed, as sequenced in a study of shared clonotypes between healthy human individuals. CD45RO negativity and positive selection for CCR7 defined naive CD8 cells, a population that excluded terminally differentiated effector memory CD45RA+ cells. Data came from immunoSEQ multiplex PCR; TCRdb stores just in-frame clones and leaves some out. The data show roughly 600,000 clones, roughly 98% seen once. Specimen: naive CD8+ T cells sorted from blood. The receptors here all came from a man in his thirties or forties in good health.

The chain uses TRBV9 and TRBJ2-1; D unclear. The CDR3 has 14 amino acids. The ends were cut back, 6 bases at V and 9 bases at J, with 19 bases in the middle. Germline lookup yields CDR1 SGDLS and CDR2 YYNGEE. DNA of the CDR3: TGTGCCAGCAACCCTGGGCCCAGTGGTAGTGAGCAGTTCTTC. This translates into CASNPGPSGSEQFF.

The chain uses TRBV6-5 and TRBJ2-2; possible D gene TRBD1, 6 bases. Deletions cut 6 bases from V and 1 base from J, with 9 bases between. The CDR3 is 14 residues long. The germline gives CDR1 MNHEY, CDR2 SVGAGI. The CDR3 region is CASSPDRNTGELFF. Here the CDR3 DNA reads TGTGCCAGCAGCCCGGACAGGAACACCGGGGAGCTGTTTTTT.

V gene TRBV4-1 combines with J gene TRBJ2-7, with 7 bases lining up with TRBD1. Per the germline V gene, CDR1 is MGHRA and CDR2 is YSYEKL. With 1 base clipped from V and 0 bases from J, the junction kept 6 bases outside the gene matches. This CDR3 has 16 residues. The CDR3: CASSQGWAGGSYEQYF. The DNA of the CDR3 is TGCGCCAGCAGCCAAGGGTGGGCAGGGGGCTCCTACGAGCAGTACTTC.

The chain carries TRBV19 and TRBJ2-1; 11 positions agree with TRBD2. V was pared by 2 bases and J by 7 bases, with 4 bases of the junction left unmatched. This CDR3 has 15 amino acids. Germline assignment: CDR1 LNHDA and CDR2 SQIVND (reference sequence). CDR3 DNA sequence: TGTGCCAGTAGTATAACTAGCGGGAGCGAGAATGAGCAGTTCTTC. Translated: CASSITSGSENEQFF. Combining the CDR3 with reference TRBV19 and TRBJ2-1 gives the whole variable domain DGGITQSPKYLFRKEGQNVTLSCEQNLNHDAMYWYRQDPGQGLRLIYYSQIVNDFQKGDIAEGYSVSREKKESFPLTVTSAQKNPTAFYLCASSITSGSENEQFFGPGTRLTVL.

The J gene is TRBJ2-7, the V gene TRBV6-5, with D maybe TRBD1 (6 bases). Deletions cut 2 bases from V and 5 bases from J, with 10 bases between. The CDR3 is 13 residues long. From germline, CDR1 is MNHEY and CDR2 SVGAGI. CDR3 loop: CASSYITGHEQYF. The CDR3 coding sequence is TGTGCCAGCAGTTACATCACAGGGCACGAGCAGTACTTC.

CDR3 protein: CASKRGVGDEQFF. CDR3 DNA sequence: TGTGCCAGCAAGAGGGGAGTAGGCGATGAGCAGTTCTTC. The chain carries TRBV2 and TRBJ2-1; D tentatively reads TRBD1 or TRBD2 (5 bases each). V lost 7 bases and J 8 bases, leaving 15 bases between the germline ends. Looked up from germline, CDR1 is SNHLY and CDR2 is FYNNEI. The CDR3 runs 13 residues.

The chain employs TRBV6-1 and TRBJ1-1, with D maybe TRBD1 (5 bases). From germline, CDR1 is MNHNS and CDR2 SASEGT. The germline V and J ends were trimmed by 6 bases and 3 bases, with 14 bases remaining between them. The CDR3 covers 14 residues. CDR3 nucleotide sequence: TGTGCCAGCAGCAAAATGGTGGGGGACACTGAAGCTTTCTTT. This translates into CASSKMVGDTEAFF.

J is TRBJ2-1 and V is TRBV30, with TRBD2 matching 13 bases. Germline CDR1 GTSNPN, CDR2 SVGIG (reference sequence). V gave up 4 bases and J gave up 10 bases; unmatched junction bases: 4. The CDR3 sequence is 13 residues long. The CDR3 DNA is TGTGCCTGGACCAGACTAGCGGGAGGCGAGCAGTTCTTC. It encodes CAWTRLAGGEQFF.

The J gene is TRBJ2-3, the V gene TRBV28, with a possible D match to TRBD2 (5 bases). The germline V gene encodes CDR1 MDHEN and CDR2 SYDVKM. The germline V and J ends were trimmed by 5 bases and 0 bases, with 12 bases remaining between them. The CDR3 runs to 15 residues. The CDR3 DNA reads as TGTGCCAGCAGTGGGTTGGACTCGAGCACAGATACGCAGTATTTT. The encoded protein is CASSGLDSSTDTQYF.

This clone was counted once. The chain has TRBV20-1 and TRBJ2-1; the D gene is possibly TRBD1 (5 bases). The CDR3 spans 11 residues. V was pared by 1 base and J by 8 bases, with 6 bases between. In germline, CDR1 is DFQATT, CDR2 SNEGSKA (reference sequence). The CDR3 nucleotides are TGCAGTGCTAGAGGGGGCTATGAGCAGTTCTTC. Translation: CSARGGYEQFF.

The genes are TRBV7-2 and TRBJ2-7, with 8 bases that match TRBD2. The germline V gene encodes CDR1 SGHTA and CDR2 FQGNSA. This CDR3 is built from 13 residues. After removal of 7 bases from V and 3 bases from J, the junction contained 5 bases not matched to a gene. In nucleotides, the CDR3 is TGTGCCAGCACCCGGACTAGCAACTACGAGCAGTACTTC. Residues: CASTRTSNYEQYF.

The chain employs TRBV6-5 and TRBJ2-6, with a weak D call TRBD1 (6 bases). Germline V gene sequence: CDR1 MNHEY, CDR2 SVGAGI. The CDR3 contains 14 residues. Trimming took off 5 bases at V and 2 bases at J, with 7 bases between the two ends. CDR3 residues: CASSTGTGANVLTF. The CDR3, as DNA: TGTGCCAGCAGTACAGGGACTGGGGCCAACGTCCTGACTTTC.

Note on this clone: Additional DNA sequences in this sample encode the identical CDR3. The V call is TRBV20-1, the J call TRBJ2-1; D is ambiguous. Germline values: CDR1 DFQATT, CDR2 SNEGSKA (reference sequence). The CDR3 covers 11 residues. Trimming pared 1 base from V and 7 bases from J, leaving 5 bases between. The CDR3 DNA follows: TGCAGTGCTAGAGTTGTAAATGAGCAGTTCTTC. The encoded protein is CSARVVNEQFF.

A word on this clone: The same CDR3 arises from other DNA sequences in this sample as well. The chain links TRBV4-3 to TRBJ2-7; D gene uncertain. Germline V gene sequence: CDR1 LGHNA, CDR2 YSLEER. This CDR3 comprises 15 residues. V lost 0 bases and J lost 3, with 12 bases in between. The CDR3 nucleotides read TGCGCCAGCAGCCAAGATCGTTCGGGCAGCTACGAGCAGTACTTC. It encodes CASSQDRSGSYEQYF.

V is TRBV7-6 and J is TRBJ2-1; 8 bases fit TRBD1. The V and J ends lost 1 base and 7 bases, in that order; junction bases with no gene match: 9. This CDR3 is 16 amino acids long. Looked up from germline, CDR1 is SGHVS and CDR2 is FNYEAQ. The CDR3 reads CASSLDLDRVGNEQFF. The CDR3 DNA sequence: TGTGCCAGCAGCTTAGACCTGGACAGGGTAGGGAATGAGCAGTTCTTC. Full variable domain (outside the CDR3, taken from reference TRBV7-6 and TRBJ2-1): GAGVSQSPRYKVTKRGQDVALRCDPISGHVSLYWYRQALGQGPEFLTYFNYEAQQDKSGLPNDRFSAERPEGSISTLTIQRTEQRDSAMYRCASSLDLDRVGNEQFFGPGTRLTVL.

The chain links TRBV4-3 to TRBJ2-1, with D possibly being TRBD2 (5 bases). CDR1 and CDR2 (germline): LGHNA, YSLEER. The germline V and J ends were trimmed by 0 bases and 0 bases, with 18 bases remaining between them. The CDR3 length is 19 residues. CDR3 bases: TGCGCCAGCAGCCAAGATCAGCCGGAGGCGGCAAGCTCCTACAATGAGCAGTTCTTC. Protein: CASSQDQPEAASSYNEQFF.